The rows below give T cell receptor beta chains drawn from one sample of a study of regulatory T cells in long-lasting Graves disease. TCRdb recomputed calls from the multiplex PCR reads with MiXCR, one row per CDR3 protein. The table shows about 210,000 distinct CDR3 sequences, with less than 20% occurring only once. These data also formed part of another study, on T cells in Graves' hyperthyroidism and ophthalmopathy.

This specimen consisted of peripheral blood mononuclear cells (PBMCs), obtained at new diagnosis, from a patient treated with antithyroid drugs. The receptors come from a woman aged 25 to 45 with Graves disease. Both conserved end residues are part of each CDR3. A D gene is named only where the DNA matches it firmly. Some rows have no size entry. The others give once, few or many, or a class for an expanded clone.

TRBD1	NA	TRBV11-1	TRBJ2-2	TGTGCCAGCAGCTTAGAAGGACAGGCTTCCGGGGAGCTGTTTTTT	CASSLEGQASGELFF
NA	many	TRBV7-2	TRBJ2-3	TGTGCCAGCAGCTTAGTGGCGGTCAGCACAGATACGCAGTATTTT	CASSLVAVSTDTQYF
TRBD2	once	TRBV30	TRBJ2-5	TGTGCCTGGAGTACGAGGGGAGCGGGGCGGCAGACCCAGTACTTC	CAWSTRGAGRQTQYF
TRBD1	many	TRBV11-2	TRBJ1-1	TGTGCCAGCAGCTTTTGGACAGGGGGGGTCAATGAAGCTTTCTTT	CASSFWTGGVNEAFF
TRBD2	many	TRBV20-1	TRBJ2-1	TGCAGTGCTAGAGATCAAGCGGGGGGCCGGAATGAGCAGTTCTTC	CSARDQAGGRNEQFF
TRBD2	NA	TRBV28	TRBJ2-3	TGTGCCAGCAGTTCCCCCCGCGCGGGGGTGGGCACAGATACGCAGTATTTT	CASSSPRAGVGTDTQYF
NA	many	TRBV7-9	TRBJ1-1	TGTGCCAGCAGCTCTCCTACGACAGGTCTACCTGAAGCTTTCTTT	CASSSPTTGLPEAFF
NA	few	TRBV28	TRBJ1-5	TGTGCCAGCAGTCTCGGGTCATATAACAGGAAGCCCCAGCATTTT	CASSLGSYNRKPQHF
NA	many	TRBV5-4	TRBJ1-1	TGTGCCAGCAGTCCCACCCAGGGAGGTGGGACTGAAGCTTTCTTT	CASSPTQGGGTEAFF
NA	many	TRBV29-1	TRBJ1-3	TGCAGCGTGGGCCGGGACATTGGAAACACCATATATTTT	CSVGRDIGNTIYF
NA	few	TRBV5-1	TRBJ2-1	TGCGCCAGCAGCTCCCTTCCCGGGACGGTCTCCTACAATGAGCAGTTCTTC	CASSSLPGTVSYNEQFF
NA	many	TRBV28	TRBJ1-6	TGTGCCAGCAGCAGCGAAGGGGGACATAATTCACCCCTCCACTTT	CASSSEGGHNSPLHF
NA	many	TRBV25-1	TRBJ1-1	TGTGCCAGTCAAGGGTCTACGGGCACTGAAGCTTTCTTT	CASQGSTGTEAFF
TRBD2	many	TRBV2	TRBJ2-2	TGTGCCACCACGGGGGGCACCGGGGAGCTGTTTTTT	CATTGGTGELFF
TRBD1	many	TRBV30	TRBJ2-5	TGTGCCTGGAGCTCAGGGGACAGGGGGAACCAAGAGACCCAGTACTTC	CAWSSGDRGNQETQYF
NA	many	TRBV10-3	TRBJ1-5	TGTGCCATCAGTGAGGGGGGGCTCGGAAATCAGCCCCAGCATTTT	CAISEGGLGNQPQHF
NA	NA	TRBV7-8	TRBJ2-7	TGTGCCAGCAGCACCAACAGGCAAATGAGCTCCTACGAGCAGTACTTC	CASSTNRQMSSYEQYF
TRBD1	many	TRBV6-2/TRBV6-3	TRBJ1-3	TGTGCCAGCAGTCAACAGGGGCCTGGAAACACCATATATTTT	CASSQQGPGNTIYF
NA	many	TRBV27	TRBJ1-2	TGTGCCAGCAGTCCCCTCGTGGGGGCTAATGGCTACACCTTC	CASSPLVGANGYTF
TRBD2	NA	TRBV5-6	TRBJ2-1	TGTGCCAGCAGCTTGAGGCTAGCGGGAGGGCCCACCCACAATGAGCAGTTCTTC	CASSLRLAGGPTHNEQFF
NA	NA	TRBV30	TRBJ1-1	TGTGCCTGGAGTGTAAGCGTTATGAACACTGAAGCTTTCTTT	CAWSVSVMNTEAFF
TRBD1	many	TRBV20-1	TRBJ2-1	TGCAGTGTCCTGACAGGGGGAAGAGATGAGCAGTTCTTC	CSVLTGGRDEQFF
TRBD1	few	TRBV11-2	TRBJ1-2	TGTGCCAGCAGCTTAGGACAGGGTAAAGGCTACACCTTC	CASSLGQGKGYTF
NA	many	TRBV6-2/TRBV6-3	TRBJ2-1	TGTGCCAGCAGTTCCCCGGACGGATTCAATGAGCAGTTCTTC	CASSSPDGFNEQFF
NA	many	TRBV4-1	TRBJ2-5	TGCGCCAGCAGCCACGCGCAGGGACAAGAGACCCAGTACTTC	CASSHAQGQETQYF
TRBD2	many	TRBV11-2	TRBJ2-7	TGTGCCAGCACCCCACTAGCGGGAGTTCCCGAGCAGTACTTC	CASTPLAGVPEQYF
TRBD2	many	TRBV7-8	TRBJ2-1	TGTGCCAGCAACATAGCGGGGGGCCCTAACAATGAGCAGTTCTTC	CASNIAGGPNNEQFF
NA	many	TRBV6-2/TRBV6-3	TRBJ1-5	TGTGCCAGCATGGCCAGGGCGGATCAGCCCCAGCATTTT	CASMARADQPQHF
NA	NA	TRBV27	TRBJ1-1	TGTGCCAGCAGTATACAGGGAAGCGGCACTGAAGCTTTCTTT	CASSIQGSGTEAFF
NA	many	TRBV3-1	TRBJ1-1	TGTGCCAGCAGCCATGGGGGCATCGGCAACACTGAAGCTTTCTTT	CASSHGGIGNTEAFF
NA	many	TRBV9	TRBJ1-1	TGTGCCAGCAGCGTAACGGGGGAAATGAACACTGAAGCTTTCTTT	CASSVTGEMNTEAFF
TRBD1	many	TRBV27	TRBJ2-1	TGTGCCAGCAGTTGGGGGACAGGCTACAATGAGCAGTTCTTC	CASSWGTGYNEQFF